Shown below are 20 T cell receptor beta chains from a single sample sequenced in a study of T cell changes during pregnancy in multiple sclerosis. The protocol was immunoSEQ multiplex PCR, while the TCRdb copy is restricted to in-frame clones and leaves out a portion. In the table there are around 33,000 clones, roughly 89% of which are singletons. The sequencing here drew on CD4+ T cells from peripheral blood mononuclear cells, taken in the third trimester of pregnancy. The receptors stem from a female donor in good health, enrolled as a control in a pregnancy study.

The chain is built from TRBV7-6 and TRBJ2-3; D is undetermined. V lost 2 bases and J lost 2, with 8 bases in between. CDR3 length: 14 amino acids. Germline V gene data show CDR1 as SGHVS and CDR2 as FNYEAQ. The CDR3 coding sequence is TGTGCCAGCAGCTTAAATTTCCTCACAGATACGCAGTATTTT. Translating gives CASSLNFLTDTQYF.

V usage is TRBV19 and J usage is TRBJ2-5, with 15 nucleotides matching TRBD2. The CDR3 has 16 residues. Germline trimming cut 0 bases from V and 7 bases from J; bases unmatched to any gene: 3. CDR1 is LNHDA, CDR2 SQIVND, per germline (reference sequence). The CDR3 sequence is CASSIDRTSGGGTQYF. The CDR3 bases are TGTGCCAGTAGTATAGATAGGACTAGCGGGGGGGGGACCCAGTACTTC.

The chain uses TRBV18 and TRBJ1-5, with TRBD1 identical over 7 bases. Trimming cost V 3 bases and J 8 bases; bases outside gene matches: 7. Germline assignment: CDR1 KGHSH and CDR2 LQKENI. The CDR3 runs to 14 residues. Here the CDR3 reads CASSPATGPEPQHF. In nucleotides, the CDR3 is TGTGCCAGCTCACCCGCGACAGGGCCGGAGCCCCAGCATTTT. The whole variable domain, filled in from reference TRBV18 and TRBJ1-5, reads NAGVMQNPRHLVRRRGQEARLRCSPMKGHSHVYWYRQLPEEGLKFMVYLQKENIIDESGMPKERFSAEFPKEGPSILRIQQVVRGDSAAYFCASSPATGPEPQHFGDGTRLSIL.

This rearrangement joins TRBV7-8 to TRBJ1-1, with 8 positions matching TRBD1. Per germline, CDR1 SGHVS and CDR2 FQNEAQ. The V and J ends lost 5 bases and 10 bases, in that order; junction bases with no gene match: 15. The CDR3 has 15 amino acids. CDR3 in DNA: TGTGCCAGCAGCGCGGAGGACAGGGCGTCCCAGGGAGCTTTCTTT. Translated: CASSAEDRASQGAFF.

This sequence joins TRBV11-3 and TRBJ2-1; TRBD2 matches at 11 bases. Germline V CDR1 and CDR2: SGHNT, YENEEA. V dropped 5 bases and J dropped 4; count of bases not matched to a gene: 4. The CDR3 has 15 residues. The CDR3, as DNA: TGTGCCAGCAGCCTTAGCGGGGGGGGGTACAATGAGCAGTTCTTC. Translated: CASSLSGGGYNEQFF.

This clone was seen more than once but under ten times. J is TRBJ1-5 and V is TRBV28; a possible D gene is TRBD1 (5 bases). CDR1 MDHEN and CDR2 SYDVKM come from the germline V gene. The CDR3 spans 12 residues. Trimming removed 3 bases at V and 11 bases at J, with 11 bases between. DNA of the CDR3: TGTGCCAGCAGTTTGGAGGGGATGGCCCAGCATTTT. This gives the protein CASSLEGMAQHF.

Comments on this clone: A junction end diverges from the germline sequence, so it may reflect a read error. CDR3 nucleotide sequence: TGTGCCAGCTCAACACCGGGACTCCCACAAGAGACCCAGTACTTC. It specifies CASSTPGLPQETQYF. The chain carries TRBV18 and TRBJ2-5; a possible D gene is TRBD2 (6 bases). From germline, CDR1 is KGHSH and CDR2 LQKENI. The CDR3 consists of 15 residues. Based on the CDR3 plus reference TRBV18 and TRBJ2-5, the full variable domain is NAGVMQNPRHLVRRRGQEARLRCSPMKGHSHVYWYRQLPEEGLKFMVYLQKENIIDESGMPKERFSAEFPKEGPSILRIQQVVRGDSAAYFCASSTPGLPQETQYFGPGTRLLVL.

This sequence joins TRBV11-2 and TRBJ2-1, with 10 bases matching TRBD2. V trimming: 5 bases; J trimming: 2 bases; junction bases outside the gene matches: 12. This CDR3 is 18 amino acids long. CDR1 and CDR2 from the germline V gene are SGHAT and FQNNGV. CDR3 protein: CASSPEVLAGVTYNEQFF. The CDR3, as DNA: TGTGCCAGCAGCCCAGAGGTCCTAGCGGGGGTCACCTACAATGAGCAGTTCTTC.

CDR3 nucleotide sequence: TGCAGCGTGGAGGGCGGCACAGATACGCAGTATTTT. Amino acid sequence: CSVEGGTDTQYF. V usage is TRBV29-1 and J usage is TRBJ2-3; D may be TRBD2 (6 bases). The CDR3 contains 12 residues. Trimming pared 6 bases from V and 1 base from J, leaving 8 bases between. Germline CDR1 is SQVTM and CDR2 is ANQGSEA.

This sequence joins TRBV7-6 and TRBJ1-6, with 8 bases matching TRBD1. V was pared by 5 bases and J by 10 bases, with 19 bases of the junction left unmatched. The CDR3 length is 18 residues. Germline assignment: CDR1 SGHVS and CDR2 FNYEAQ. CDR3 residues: CASSLQPTGQGLLSPLHF. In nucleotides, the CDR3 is TGTGCCAGCAGCCTACAACCCACCGGACAGGGACTCCTCTCACCCCTCCACTTT.

The CDR3 nucleotides read TGTGCCAGTAGTAGGACAGACTATGGCTACACCTTC. Amino acids: CASSRTDYGYTF. This rearrangement joins TRBV19 to TRBJ1-2; perhaps TRBD1 as D (6 bases). With 4 bases removed from V and 3 bases from J, the gap between germline ends came to 6 bases. This CDR3 has 12 amino acids. Germline V gives CDR1 LNHDA, CDR2 SQIVND (reference sequence).

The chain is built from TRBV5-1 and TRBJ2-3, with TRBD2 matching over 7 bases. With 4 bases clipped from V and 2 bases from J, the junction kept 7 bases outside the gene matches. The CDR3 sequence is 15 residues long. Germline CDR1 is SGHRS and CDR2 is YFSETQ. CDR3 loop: CASSPRGGDTDTQYF. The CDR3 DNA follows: TGCGCCAGCAGCCCTCGTGGGGGGGACACAGATACGCAGTATTTT.

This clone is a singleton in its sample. The CDR3 DNA sequence: TGTGCCAGCACCCGCCAGGATACGCAGTATTTT. Its translation: CASTRQDTQYF. This rearrangement joins TRBV7-2 to TRBJ2-3; D is unresolved. This CDR3 has 11 amino acids. The V and J ends lost 7 bases and 6 bases respectively, with 8 bases between them. From germline, CDR1 is SGHTA and CDR2 FQGNSA.

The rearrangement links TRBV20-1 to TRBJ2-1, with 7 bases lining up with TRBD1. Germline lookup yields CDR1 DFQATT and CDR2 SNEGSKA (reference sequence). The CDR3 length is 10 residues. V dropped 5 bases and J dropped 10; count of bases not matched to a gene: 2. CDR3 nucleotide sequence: TGCAGTGCTCGAGGGGGCGAGCAGTTCTTC. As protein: CSARGGEQFF.

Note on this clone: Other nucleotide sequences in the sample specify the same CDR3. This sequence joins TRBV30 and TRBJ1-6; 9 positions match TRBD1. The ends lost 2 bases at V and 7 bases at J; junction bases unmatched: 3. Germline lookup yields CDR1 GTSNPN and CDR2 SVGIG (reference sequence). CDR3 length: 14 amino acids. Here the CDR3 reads CAWSRGQGNSPLHF. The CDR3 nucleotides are TGTGCCTGGAGTAGAGGACAGGGGAATTCACCCCTCCACTTT.

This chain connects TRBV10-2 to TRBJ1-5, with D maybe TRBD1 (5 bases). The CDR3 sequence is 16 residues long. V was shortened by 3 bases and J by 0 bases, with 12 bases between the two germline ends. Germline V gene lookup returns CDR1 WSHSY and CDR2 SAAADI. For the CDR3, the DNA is TGCGCCAGCAGTGAAGGCGGCGGGACTAGCAATCAGCCCCAGCATTTT. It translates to CASSEGGGTSNQPQHF.

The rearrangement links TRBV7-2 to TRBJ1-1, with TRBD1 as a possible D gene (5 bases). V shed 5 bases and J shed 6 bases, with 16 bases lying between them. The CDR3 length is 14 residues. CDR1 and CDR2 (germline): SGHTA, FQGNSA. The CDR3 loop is CASSPPGGGAEAFF. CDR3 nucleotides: TGTGCCAGCAGCCCCCCCGGGGGAGGGGCTGAAGCTTTCTTT. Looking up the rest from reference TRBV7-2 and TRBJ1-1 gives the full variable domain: GAGVSQSPSNKVTEKGKDVELRCDPISGHTALYWYRQSLGQGLEFLIYFQGNSAPDKSGLPSDRFSAERTGGSVSTLTIQRTQQEDSAVYLCASSPPGGGAEAFFGQGTRLTVV.

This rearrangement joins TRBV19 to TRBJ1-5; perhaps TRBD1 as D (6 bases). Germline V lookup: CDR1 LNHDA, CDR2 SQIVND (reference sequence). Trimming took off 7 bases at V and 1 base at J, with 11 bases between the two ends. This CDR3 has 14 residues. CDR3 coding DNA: TGTGCCAGTAAAGGGGGAACGAGCAATCAGCCCCAGCATTTT. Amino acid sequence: CASKGGTSNQPQHF. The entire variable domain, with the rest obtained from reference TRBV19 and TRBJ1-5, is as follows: DGGITQSPKYLFRKEGQNVTLSCEQNLNHDAMYWYRQDPGQGLRLIYYSQIVNDFQKGDIAEGYSVSREKKESFPLTVTSAQKNPTAFYLCASKGGTSNQPQHFGDGTRLSIL.

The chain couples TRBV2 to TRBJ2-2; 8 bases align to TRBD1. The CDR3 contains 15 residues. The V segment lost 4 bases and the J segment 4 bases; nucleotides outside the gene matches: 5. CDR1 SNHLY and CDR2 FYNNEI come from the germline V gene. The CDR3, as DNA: TGTGCCAGCAGTGGCGACAGGGGCGGCACCGGGGAGCTGTTTTTT. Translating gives CASSGDRGGTGELFF.

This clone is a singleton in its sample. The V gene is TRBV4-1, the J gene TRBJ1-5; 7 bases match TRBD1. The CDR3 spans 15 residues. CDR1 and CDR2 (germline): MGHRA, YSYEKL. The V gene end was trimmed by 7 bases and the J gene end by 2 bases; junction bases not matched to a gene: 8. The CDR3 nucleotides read TGCGCCAGCACCCAGACAGGGCCCGGCAATCAGCCCCAGCATTTT. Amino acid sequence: CASTQTGPGNQPQHF.